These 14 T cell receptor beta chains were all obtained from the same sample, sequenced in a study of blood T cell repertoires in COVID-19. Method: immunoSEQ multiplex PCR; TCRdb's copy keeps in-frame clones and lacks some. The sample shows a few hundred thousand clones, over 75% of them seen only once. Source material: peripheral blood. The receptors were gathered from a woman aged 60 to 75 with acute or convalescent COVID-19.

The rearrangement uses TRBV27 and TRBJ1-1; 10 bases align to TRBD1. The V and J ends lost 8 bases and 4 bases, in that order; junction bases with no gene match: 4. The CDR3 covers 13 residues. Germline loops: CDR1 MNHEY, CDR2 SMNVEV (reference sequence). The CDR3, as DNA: TGTGCCAGCGGCTGGACAGGGGGCACTGAAGCTTTCTTT. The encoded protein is CASGWTGGTEAFF.

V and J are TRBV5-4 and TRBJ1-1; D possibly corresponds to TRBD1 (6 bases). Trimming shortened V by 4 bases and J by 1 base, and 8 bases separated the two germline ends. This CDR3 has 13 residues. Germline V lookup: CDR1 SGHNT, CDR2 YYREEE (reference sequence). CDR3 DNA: TGTGCCAGCAGCGAGACAGGGAACACTGAAGCTTTCTTT. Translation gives CASSETGNTEAFF. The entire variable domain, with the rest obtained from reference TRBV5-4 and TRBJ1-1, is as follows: ETGVTQSPTHLIKTRGQQVTLRCSSQSGHNTVSWYQQALGQGPQFIFQYYREEENGRGNFPPRFSGLQFPNYSSELNVNALELDDSALYLCASSETGNTEAFFGQGTRLTVV.

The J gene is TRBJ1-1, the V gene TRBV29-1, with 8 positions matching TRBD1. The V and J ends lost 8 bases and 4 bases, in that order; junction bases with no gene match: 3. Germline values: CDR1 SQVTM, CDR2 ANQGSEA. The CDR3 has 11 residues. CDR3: CSCQGATEAFF. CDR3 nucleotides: TGCAGCTGCCAGGGGGCCACTGAAGCTTTCTTT.

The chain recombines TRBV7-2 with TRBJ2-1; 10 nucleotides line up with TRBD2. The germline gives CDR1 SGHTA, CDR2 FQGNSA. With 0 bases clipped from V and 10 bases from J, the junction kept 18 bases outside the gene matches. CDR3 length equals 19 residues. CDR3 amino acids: CASSLAPPGTSAAGAEQFF. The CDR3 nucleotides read TGTGCCAGCAGCTTAGCCCCTCCCGGGACTAGCGCCGCGGGAGCGGAGCAGTTCTTC.

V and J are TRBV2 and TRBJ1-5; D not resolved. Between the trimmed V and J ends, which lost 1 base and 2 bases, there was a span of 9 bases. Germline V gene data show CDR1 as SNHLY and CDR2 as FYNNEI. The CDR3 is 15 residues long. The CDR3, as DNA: TGTGCCAGCAGTGAAGTCCCGCAGGGCAATCAGCCCCAGCATTTT. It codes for CASSEVPQGNQPQHF.

CDR3 region: CASSPGQGWTEAFF. CDR3 in DNA: TGTGCCAGCAGCCCCGGACAGGGTTGGACTGAAGCTTTCTTT. V usage is TRBV7-3 and J usage is TRBJ1-1; 8 bases line up with TRBD1. V lost 5 bases and J lost 5; bases outside the gene matches: 7. This CDR3 has 14 amino acids. Germline loops: CDR1 SGHTA, CDR2 FQGTGA.

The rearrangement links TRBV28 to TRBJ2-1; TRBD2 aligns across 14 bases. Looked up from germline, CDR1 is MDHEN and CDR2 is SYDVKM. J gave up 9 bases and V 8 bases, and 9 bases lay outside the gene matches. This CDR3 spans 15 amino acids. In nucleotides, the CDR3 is TGTGCCAGCCGAGAGACTAGCGGGAGGGAAGGTGAGCAGTTCTTC. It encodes CASRETSGREGEQFF. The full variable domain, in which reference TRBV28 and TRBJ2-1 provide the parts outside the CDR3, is DVKVTQSSRYLVKRTGEKVFLECVQDMDHENMFWYRQDPGLGLRLIYFSYDVKMKEKGDIPEGYSVSREKKERFSLILESASTNQTSMYLCASRETSGREGEQFFGPGTRLTVL.

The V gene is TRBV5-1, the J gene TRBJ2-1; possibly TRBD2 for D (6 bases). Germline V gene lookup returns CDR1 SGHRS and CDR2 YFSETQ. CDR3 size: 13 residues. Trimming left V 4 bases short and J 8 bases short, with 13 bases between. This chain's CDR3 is CASSRGLRDEQFF. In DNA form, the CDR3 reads TGCGCCAGCAGCCGGGGACTCCGGGATGAGCAGTTCTTC.

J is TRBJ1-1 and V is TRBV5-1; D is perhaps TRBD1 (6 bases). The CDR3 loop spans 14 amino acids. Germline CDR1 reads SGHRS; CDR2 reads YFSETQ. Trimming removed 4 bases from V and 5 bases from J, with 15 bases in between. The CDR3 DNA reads TGCGCCAGCAGCATACAGGGAGCCGGGACTGAAGCTTTCTTT. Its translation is CASSIQGAGTEAFF.

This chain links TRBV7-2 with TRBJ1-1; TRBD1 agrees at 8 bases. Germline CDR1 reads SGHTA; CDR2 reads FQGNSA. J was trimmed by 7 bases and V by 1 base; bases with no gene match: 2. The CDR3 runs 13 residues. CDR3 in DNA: TGTGCCAGCAGCTTAGGAGGGACAGGTGAAGCTTTCTTT. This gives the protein CASSLGGTGEAFF.

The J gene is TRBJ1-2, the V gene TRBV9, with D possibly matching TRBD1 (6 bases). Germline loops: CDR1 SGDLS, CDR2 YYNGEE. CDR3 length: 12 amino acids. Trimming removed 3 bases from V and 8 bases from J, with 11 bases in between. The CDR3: CASSAVQGGYTF. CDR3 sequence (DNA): TGTGCCAGCAGCGCAGTACAGGGAGGCTACACCTTC.

The CDR3: CASSTGGANEKLFF. DNA for the CDR3: TGTGCCAGCAGTACGGGGGGAGCTAATGAAAAACTGTTTTTT. This chain uses TRBV6-2 or TRBV6-3 with TRBJ1-4; possibly TRBD1 for D (5 bases). Trimming stripped 5 bases from V and 3 bases from J, with 10 bases between. Germline V gene sequence: CDR1 MNHEY, CDR2 SVGEGT. This CDR3 is 14 amino acids long.

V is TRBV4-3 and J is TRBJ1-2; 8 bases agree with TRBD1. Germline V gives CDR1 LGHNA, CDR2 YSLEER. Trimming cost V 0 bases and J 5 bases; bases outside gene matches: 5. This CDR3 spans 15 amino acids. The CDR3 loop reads CASSQDYRTGYGYTF. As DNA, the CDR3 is TGCGCCAGCAGCCAAGATTATAGGACAGGGTATGGCTACACCTTC.

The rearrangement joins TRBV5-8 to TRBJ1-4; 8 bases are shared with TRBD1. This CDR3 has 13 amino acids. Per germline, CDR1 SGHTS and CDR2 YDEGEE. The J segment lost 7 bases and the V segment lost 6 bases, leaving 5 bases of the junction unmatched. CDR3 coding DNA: TGTGCCAGCATGGACAGGGTGGCTGAAAAACTGTTTTTT. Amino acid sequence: CASMDRVAEKLFF.